Listed below are T cell receptor beta chains from one sample, sequenced in a study of T cell responses to AZD1222 COVID-19 vaccine. The protocol was immunoSEQ multiplex PCR, while the TCRdb copy is restricted to in-frame clones and leaves out a portion. The top ten clones hold approximately 6% of a sample with tens of thousands of clones, about 93% of them seen once. The sequencing here drew on peripheral blood, taken 28 days after the second dose of the MenACWY control vaccine. Receptors originate from an adult who received the MenACWY meningococcal vaccine as a control. Both conserved end residues are part of each CDR3. The order of the fields is D gene, clone size, CDR3 length, J gene, V gene, CDR3 protein, CDR3 DNA. A D gene is named only where the DNA matches it firmly. The size of a clone is reported for some rows only, either as once, few or many, or as a class for expanded clones.

TRBD1,-,13,TRBJ2-1,TRBV7-2,CASTLDRANEQFF,TGTGCCAGCACCCTGGACAGGGCCAATGAGCAGTTCTTC
-,-,13,TRBJ2-1,TRBV6-5,CASSLGVYNEQFF,TGTGCCAGCAGCCTGGGGGTTTACAATGAGCAGTTCTTC
TRBD1,-,14,TRBJ1-2,TRBV3-1/TRBV3-2,CASSHPTGGDGYTF,TGTGCCAGCAGCCACCCGACAGGGGGCGATGGCTACACCTTC
TRBD1,-,15,TRBJ1-6,TRBV9,CASSAQDRVYSPLHF,TGTGCCAGCAGCGCCCAAGACAGGGTATATTCACCCCTCCACTTT
-,few,15,TRBJ1-3,TRBV7-9,CASSLKTNSGNTIYF,TGTGCCAGCAGCTTGAAAACCAACTCTGGAAACACCATATATTTT
TRBD1,few,14,TRBJ1-1,TRBV4-1,CASSLRQGAPEAFF,TGCGCCAGCAGCCTAAGACAGGGGGCCCCTGAAGCTTTCTTT
TRBD2,-,13,TRBJ2-1,TRBV2,CASRPPLGRARFF,TGTGCCAGCAGGCCCCCCCTGGGGAGGGCCCGGTTCTTC
-,-,15,TRBJ1-4,TRBV19,CASSSPGETNEKLFF,TGTGCCAGTAGTTCGCCTGGGGAGACTAATGAAAAACTGTTTTTT
TRBD1,-,16,TRBJ2-1,TRBV28,CASSSLRQGAVGEQFF,TGTGCCAGCAGTTCACTGCGACAGGGGGCGGTGGGTGAGCAGTTCTTC
TRBD2,-,14,TRBJ2-5,TRBV5-5,CASSSGLAGETQYF,TGTGCCAGCAGCTCAGGACTAGCGGGGGAGACCCAGTACTTC
-,-,12,TRBJ1-6,TRBV27,CASSPINSPLHF,TGTGCCAGCAGCCCTATAAATTCACCCCTCCACTTT
-,-,15,TRBJ2-7,TRBV7-8,CASSLGGIFSYEQYF,TGTGCCAGCAGCTTAGGCGGTATATTTTCCTACGAGCAGTACTTC
-,-,15,TRBJ1-6,TRBV5-1,CASSLEEVYNSPLHF,TGCGCCAGCAGCTTGGAAGAGGTCTATAATTCACCCCTCCACTTT
TRBD1,-,11,TRBJ1-4,TRBV13,CASSYRGALFF,TGTGCCAGCAGCTACAGGGGCGCACTGTTTTTT
-,-,13,TRBJ2-2,TRBV6-4,CASSDGTTGELFF,TGTGCCAGCAGTGACGGGACTACCGGGGAGCTGTTTTTT
TRBD2,-,17,TRBJ2-1,TRBV6-2/TRBV6-3,CASSYDLAGGPNNEQFF,TGTGCCAGCAGTTACGATTTAGCGGGAGGGCCAAATAATGAGCAGTTCTTC
-,-,16,TRBJ1-4,TRBV5-4,CASSLAAGGTNEKLFF,TGTGCCAGCAGCTTGGCTGCGGGAGGGACTAATGAAAAACTGTTTTTT
-,-,16,TRBJ1-5,TRBV4-1,CASSPRIKSDNQPQHF,TGCGCCAGCAGCCCAAGAATTAAGAGCGACAATCAGCCCCAGCATTTT
-,once,12,TRBJ1-1,TRBV29-1,CSAPGEGTEAFF,TGCAGCGCCCCCGGCGAGGGAACTGAAGCTTTCTTT
-,-,17,TRBJ2-2,TRBV11-2,CASSLRGGGSTTGELFF,TGTGCCAGCAGCTTACGGGGCGGCGGAAGTACCACCGGGGAGCTGTTTTTT